This TCR beta chain came from a study of blood T cells in healthy people across ages. Germline loops: CDR1 SGHDN, CDR2 FVKESK. The CDR3 has 14 amino acids. V gave up 2 bases and J gave up 6 bases, with 13 bases separating them. The second PCR ran about 6 to 11 cycles with a sample-barcoded 5' primer and J-beta primers. TCRdb analysed the 5' RACE reads with MiXCR anew, one entry per CDR3 protein. The top ten clones hold roughly 24% of a sample with approximately 800,000 distinct CDR3 sequences, about 56% of them seen once. Findings of the study overall: Observed TCR beta diversity per million T cells went down as age went up. This fall followed a roughly linear course with age. It was not known whether donors were CMV positive (a possible confounder of expanded clonotype changes). Unsorted PBMC material precluded a definitive naive versus antigen-experienced comparison.

This clonotype was seen a handful of times. Its cognate antigen is unknown. The specimen was blood. This chain uses TRBV14 with TRBJ1-2; D possibly corresponds to TRBD1 (6 bases). This TCR derives from a man aged 40-49 years in good health. The CDR3 DNA sequence: TGTGCCAGCAGCCAAATGACAGGACTTAATGGCTACACCTTC. Its protein is CASSQMTGLNGYTF.